These T cell receptor beta chains were read from a single sample in a study of post-analysis software for immune sequencing data. TCRdb independently ran MiXCR on the PCR reads; one entry per CDR3 protein. The sample shows hundreds of thousands of distinct CDR3 sequences, just under 30% of them seen only once. Sequencing was performed on blood. Every receptor here comes from a girl aged 10-17 years with multiple sclerosis. The CDR3 runs from the conserved cysteine through the conserved F or W. The D gene is left open where the match is weak. Where a row states a size, it is once, few, many or the class of an expanded clone; other rows omit it.

v_call,d_call,clone_size,j_call,cdr3_aa,cdr3_nt
TRBV29-1,TRBD2,-,TRBJ2-1,CSVTGLVGGSYNEQFF,TGCAGCGTTACGGGACTAGTGGGCGGCTCCTACAATGAGCAGTTCTTC
TRBV20-1,-,many,TRBJ2-1,CSALDRRSYNEQFF,TGCAGTGCTCTGGACAGAAGATCCTACAATGAGCAGTTCTTC
TRBV20-1,-,-,TRBJ1-4,CSASGSYEEKLFF,TGCAGTGCGAGCGGGTCATATGAGGAAAAACTGTTTTTT
TRBV7-9,-,-,TRBJ2-7,CASSSQWQAPNEQYF,TGTGCCAGCAGCTCCCAGTGGCAGGCACCTAACGAGCAGTACTTC
TRBV6-5,TRBD1,-,TRBJ2-7,CASRGTGQYEQYF,TGTGCCAGCAGGGGGACAGGGCAGTACGAGCAGTACTTC
TRBV28,-,-,TRBJ2-7,CASSYGTGNNHNEQYF,TGTGCCAGCAGTTACGGAACAGGGAATAATCACAATGAGCAGTACTTC
TRBV10-3,-,-,TRBJ2-7,CAISDGGSYEQYF,TGTGCCATCAGTGACGGGGGATCCTACGAGCAGTACTTC
TRBV20-1,-,-,TRBJ2-3,CSARYLANTQYF,TGCAGTGCTAGATATCTGGCCAATACGCAGTATTTT
TRBV7-9,-,few,TRBJ2-3,CASSGGLGYTDTQYF,TGTGCCAGCAGCGGAGGTCTCGGCTACACAGATACGCAGTATTTT
TRBV24-1,-,-,TRBJ1-2,CATSDLKDGYTF,TGTGCCACCAGTGATTTGAAGGATGGCTACACCTTC
TRBV5-1,TRBD1,-,TRBJ2-1,CASSLDGTVGSNEQFF,TGCGCCAGCAGCTTGGATGGGACAGTAGGGAGTAATGAGCAGTTCTTC
TRBV28,TRBD2,-,TRBJ2-1,CASRRTSGRNYNEQFF,TGTGCCAGCAGAAGGACTAGCGGTCGTAACTACAATGAGCAGTTCTTC
TRBV2,TRBD1,few,TRBJ1-1,CASIQGTEAFF,TGTGCCAGCATACAGGGGACTGAAGCTTTCTTT
TRBV4-1,TRBD2,-,TRBJ2-1,CASSGGTAGVSYNEQFF,TGCGCCAGCAGCGGGGGGACCGCGGGAGTCTCCTACAATGAGCAGTTCTTC
TRBV20-1,-,-,TRBJ1-1,CSARPTGPGFGAFF,TGCAGTGCTAGACCGACAGGCCCCGGGTTCGGAGCTTTCTTT
TRBV29-1,-,-,TRBJ2-2,CSVVGANTGELFF,TGCAGCGTTGTAGGGGCTAACACCGGGGAGCTGTTTTTT
TRBV10-3,TRBD2,-,TRBJ2-7,CATAPWGLAGDEQYF,TGTGCCACCGCCCCGTGGGGCCTAGCGGGAGACGAGCAGTACTTC
TRBV29-1,-,-,TRBJ1-1,CSVIDWKTEAFF,TGCAGCGTGATAGACTGGAAGACTGAAGCTTTCTTT
TRBV6-6,TRBD1,-,TRBJ1-4,CASTRDRDFATNEKLYF,TGTGCCAGCACCCGGGACAGGGACTTTGCAACTAATGAAAAACTGTATTTT
TRBV10-3,-,few,TRBJ2-3,CAIRAGEGTDTQYF,TGTGCCATCAGGGCAGGTGAGGGCACAGATACGCAGTATTTT
TRBV7-2,-,-,TRBJ1-1,CASSLYSTANTEAFF,TGTGCCAGCAGCTTATATTCGACAGCGAACACTGAAGCTTTCTTT
TRBV20-1,-,-,TRBJ2-7,CSARDNPVPYEQYF,TGCAGTGCTAGAGATAACCCGGTTCCCTACGAGCAGTACTTC
TRBV15,-,few,TRBJ2-1,CATSSGAASSYNEQFF,TGTGCCACCAGCAGTGGGGCAGCGAGCTCCTACAATGAGCAGTTCTTC
TRBV5-1,TRBD1,few,TRBJ2-5,CASSFWRQGRGQETQYF,TGCGCCAGCAGCTTCTGGAGACAGGGAAGGGGACAAGAGACCCAGTACTTC
TRBV20-1,-,-,TRBJ2-7,CGARAGDRTYEQYF,TGCGGTGCTAGAGCAGGAGACAGGACCTACGAGCAGTACTTC
TRBV9,-,few,TRBJ2-4,CASSARPGAVGKNIQYF,TGTGCCAGCAGCGCGAGACCTGGGGCCGTGGGCAAAAACATTCAGTACTTC
TRBV7-9,-,-,TRBJ2-7,CASSSRGRGSYEQYF,TGTGCCAGCAGCTCTAGAGGGAGGGGGTCCTACGAGCAGTACTTC
TRBV5-4,-,-,TRBJ2-1,CASSLVEYKEQFF,TGTGCCAGCAGCTTGGTTGAGTACAAGGAGCAGTTCTTC